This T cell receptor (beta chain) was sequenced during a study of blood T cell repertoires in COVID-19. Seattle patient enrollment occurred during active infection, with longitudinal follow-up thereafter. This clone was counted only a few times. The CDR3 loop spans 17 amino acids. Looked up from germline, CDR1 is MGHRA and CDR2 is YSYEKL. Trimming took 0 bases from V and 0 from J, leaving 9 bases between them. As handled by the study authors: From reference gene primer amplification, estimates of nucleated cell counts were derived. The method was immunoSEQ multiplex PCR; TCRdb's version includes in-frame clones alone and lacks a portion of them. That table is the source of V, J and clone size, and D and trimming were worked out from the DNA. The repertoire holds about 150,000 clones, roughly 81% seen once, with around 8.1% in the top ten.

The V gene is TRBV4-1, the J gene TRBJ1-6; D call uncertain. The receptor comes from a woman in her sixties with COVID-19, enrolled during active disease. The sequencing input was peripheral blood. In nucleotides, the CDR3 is TGCGCCAGCAGCCAAGATACAGATAGCTCCTATAATTCACCCCTCCACTTT. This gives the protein CASSQDTDSSYNSPLHF.